This is a list of T cell receptor beta chains from one sample in a study of cytomegalovirus exposure and HLA in healthy donors. Clones were read by immunoSEQ multiplex PCR, and TCRdb kept only the in-frame ones, dropping some. Its listing shows around 160,000 clones. Material: PBMCs. Every receptor here comes from a woman between 45 and 60 years old in good health and CMV-seronegative. CDR3s include the opening cysteine and the closing phenylalanine or tryptophan. A D gene is named only where the DNA matches it firmly.

D gene,CDR3 length,V gene,J gene,CDR3 protein,CDR3 DNA
TRBD1,15,TRBV6-5,TRBJ1-5,CASSFRQGGGQPQHF,TGTGCCAGCAGTTTTAGGCAGGGGGGAGGTCAGCCCCAGCATTTT
-,13,TRBV30,TRBJ2-2,CAWRPQGPGELFF,TGTGCCTGGCGCCCTCAGGGGCCTGGGGAGCTGTTTTTT
-,15,TRBV6-6,TRBJ2-2,CASSYSGVLTGELFF,TGTGCCAGCAGTTACTCAGGGGTTCTAACCGGGGAGCTGTTTTTT
-,15,TRBV6-5,TRBJ1-2,CASSSNPRGSYGYTF,TGTGCCAGCAGTTCCAACCCGAGGGGGAGCTATGGCTACACCTTC
-,15,TRBV5-8,TRBJ2-5,CASSSRFAGPETQYF,TGTGCCAGCAGCTCGCGTTTTGCGGGTCCCGAGACCCAGTACTTC
-,14,TRBV30,TRBJ1-3,CAWSVGGGGNTIYF,TGTGCCTGGAGTGTGGGGGGAGGTGGAAACACCATATATTTT
-,15,TRBV5-1,TRBJ1-2,CASSSGTGGAYGYTF,TGCGCCAGCAGCTCCGGGACGGGGGGAGCCTATGGCTACACCTTC
-,14,TRBV5-1,TRBJ2-5,CASSSGVRQETQYF,TGCGCCAGCAGCTCGGGGGTCCGACAAGAGACCCAGTACTTC
-,15,TRBV7-9,TRBJ2-1,CASSPGRSSYNEQFF,TGTGCCAGCAGCCCAGGGCGGAGCTCCTACAATGAGCAGTTCTTC
-,12,TRBV28,TRBJ1-5,CASSLSVQPQHF,TGTGCCAGCAGTTTATCTGTCCAGCCCCAGCATTTT
TRBD2,16,TRBV9,TRBJ2-5,CASSPSGGNTQETQYF,TGTGCCAGCAGCCCAAGCGGGGGAAACACTCAAGAGACCCAGTACTTC
TRBD1,15,TRBV28,TRBJ1-2,CASRSRDRGIYGYTF,TGTGCCAGCAGATCACGGGACAGGGGGATCTATGGCTACACCTTC
-,11,TRBV6-5,TRBJ2-3,CASRRTDTQYF,TGTGCCAGCAGGCGAACAGATACGCAGTATTTT
TRBD2,14,TRBV10-3,TRBJ2-5,CAISVQAGLETQYF,TGTGCCATCAGTGTCCAAGCGGGGTTAGAGACCCAGTACTTC
TRBD2,14,TRBV4-3,TRBJ2-7,CASSQDSGRYEQYF,TGCGCCAGCAGCCAAGATAGCGGGAGGTACGAGCAGTACTTC
TRBD2,16,TRBV5-6,TRBJ2-3,CASSLPRGSSSDTQYF,TGTGCCAGCAGCTTGCCCCGCGGGAGCAGCTCAGATACGCAGTATTTT
-,17,TRBV6-4,TRBJ1-1,CASSDIQTDRMGTEAFF,TGTGCCAGCAGTGACATTCAGACGGACAGAATGGGAACTGAAGCTTTCTTT
TRBD1,15,TRBV7-9,TRBJ2-1,CASSYGTGGYNEQFF,TGTGCCAGCAGCTACGGGACAGGGGGATACAATGAGCAGTTCTTC
TRBD2,15,TRBV6-1,TRBJ2-3,CASSELAGSTDTQYF,TGTGCCAGCAGTGAACTAGCGGGAAGCACAGATACGCAGTATTTT
-,15,TRBV7-3,TRBJ2-6,CASSLQEPGANVLTF,TGTGCCAGCAGCTTACAGGAACCTGGGGCCAACGTCCTGACTTTC
-,15,TRBV5-1,TRBJ1-4,CASSFSGATNEKLFF,TGCGCCAGCAGCTTTTCAGGTGCAACTAATGAAAAACTGTTTTTT
TRBD2,15,TRBV5-1,TRBJ2-3,CASSVLAGNTDTQYF,TGCGCCAGCAGCGTTCTAGCGGGGAACACAGATACGCAGTATTTT
-,14,TRBV11-3,TRBJ2-7,CASSLGGSGYEQYF,TGTGCCAGCAGCTTAGGTGGGAGTGGGTACGAGCAGTACTTC
-,14,TRBV4-2,TRBJ2-7,CASSQERTPYEQYF,TGTGCCAGCAGCCAAGAAAGAACTCCCTACGAGCAGTACTTC
-,15,TRBV5-6,TRBJ2-7,CASSLLGATAYEQYF,TGTGCCAGCAGCTTGTTGGGGGCCACCGCCTACGAGCAGTACTTC
TRBD1,15,TRBV30,TRBJ1-4,CAWSVQGGANEKLFF,TGTGCCTGGAGTGTACAAGGGGGCGCTAATGAAAAACTGTTTTTT
TRBD1,15,TRBV5-1,TRBJ1-2,CASSLGDRGSGGYTF,TGCGCCAGCAGCTTGGGGGACAGGGGGAGCGGAGGCTACACCTTC
-,15,TRBV4-1,TRBJ1-5,CASSQGRVGDQPQHF,TGCGCCAGCAGCCAGGGGAGGGTGGGCGATCAGCCCCAGCATTTT
-,12,TRBV29-1,TRBJ2-1,CSVESSDNEQFF,TGCAGCGTTGAAAGTTCGGACAATGAGCAGTTCTTC
TRBD2,20,TRBV18,TRBJ2-3,CASSPSRGLKTTKAGDTQYF,TGTGCCAGCTCACCAAGTAGGGGACTAAAAACCACGAAGGCGGGAGATACGCAGTATTTT
-,13,TRBV6-1,TRBJ2-2,CASRAYRAGELFF,TGTGCCAGCAGAGCCTACAGGGCCGGGGAGCTGTTTTTT
-,17,TRBV28,TRBJ1-6,CASSLGTGGGYNSPLHF,TGTGCCAGCAGTTTGGGTACAGGCGGGGGGTATAATTCACCCCTCCACTTT
-,15,TRBV11-2,TRBJ2-2,CASSLGGHNTGELFF,TGTGCCAGCAGCCTAGGGGGACACAACACCGGGGAGCTGTTTTTT
TRBD2,14,TRBV28,TRBJ2-7,CASSLAGGPYEQYF,TGTGCCAGCAGTTTGGCGGGGGGGCCCTACGAGCAGTACTTC
TRBD1,13,TRBV6-5,TRBJ1-2,CASREGAGVGYTF,TGTGCCAGCAGGGAGGGGGCTGGGGTTGGCTACACCTTC
TRBD2,18,TRBV5-1,TRBJ2-1,CASSLGVYTSGGFDEQFF,TGCGCCAGCAGCTTGGGGGTGTATACGAGCGGGGGGTTTGATGAGCAGTTCTTC
-,16,TRBV12-5,TRBJ2-1,CASGLGNTSGRNEQFF,TGTGCTAGTGGTTTGGGAAATACAAGCGGGCGCAATGAGCAGTTCTTC
-,13,TRBV27,TRBJ2-7,CASRRTDSYEQYF,TGTGCCAGCAGGAGGACAGATTCTTACGAGCAGTACTTC
-,11,TRBV6-5,TRBJ2-7,CASETPYEQYF,TGTGCCAGCGAAACACCCTACGAGCAGTACTTC
TRBD2,15,TRBV19,TRBJ2-2,CASSAGTRSTGELFF,TGTGCCAGTAGCGCGGGGACTAGAAGCACCGGGGAGCTGTTTTTT
-,11,TRBV20-1,TRBJ1-2,CSARTVYGYTF,TGCAGTGCTAGAACAGTCTATGGCTACACCTTC
-,16,TRBV19,TRBJ2-1,CASSMPTLSSYNEQFF,TGTGCCAGTAGCATGCCCACCCTGAGCTCCTACAATGAGCAGTTCTTC
TRBD1,13,TRBV29-1,TRBJ2-3,CSSRTGSTDTQYF,TGCAGCTCCCGGACAGGGAGCACAGATACGCAGTATTTT